These T cell receptor beta chains were read from a single sample in a study of T cells in Graves' hyperthyroidism and ophthalmopathy. MiXCR, applied by TCRdb to the multiplex PCR reads, yields one record per CDR3 protein. The sample consists of 300,000 to 350,000 distinct CDR3 sequences, around 14% of them appearing once. What was sequenced was blood. The receptors originated from a woman under 40 with Graves' hyperthyroidism. Each CDR3 is given with its conserved first and last residue. The order of the fields is V gene, D gene, clone size, J gene, CDR3 protein, CDR3 DNA. A D gene is named only where the DNA matches it firmly. The size entry is marked missing in some rows and otherwise reads once, few, many or a size class.

>TRBV5-1|.|.|TRBJ1-1
CASSFNLGTEAFF
TGCGCCAGCAGCTTCAATTTGGGGACTGAAGCTTTCTTT
>TRBV10-3|.|.|TRBJ1-3
CAIGQGGDTIYF
TGTGCCATCGGGCAGGGCGGAGACACCATATATTTT
>TRBV3-1|TRBD2|many|TRBJ2-7
CASSQGSSSGRGEQYF
TGTGCCAGCAGCCAAGGATCCTCTAGCGGGAGGGGCGAGCAGTACTTC
>TRBV5-5|TRBD2|.|TRBJ2-5
CASSIIGGWETQYF
TGTGCCAGCAGCATCATCGGGGGGTGGGAGACCCAGTACTTC
>TRBV20-1|.|many|TRBJ2-3
CSAGEAGWDTDTQYF
TGCAGTGCCGGGGAGGCAGGGTGGGACACAGATACGCAGTATTTT
>TRBV6-1|TRBD2|many|TRBJ2-5
CASRQRASGGTQYF
TGTGCCAGCCGCCAGCGGGCTAGCGGAGGGACCCAGTACTTC
>TRBV15|.|many|TRBJ2-7
CATSRDGGTYEQYF
TGTGCCACCAGCAGAGATGGCGGAACCTACGAGCAGTACTTC
>TRBV4-2|.|few|TRBJ1-4
CASSQEGGERELFF
TGTGCCAGCAGCCAAGAGGGCGGGGAAAGGGAACTGTTTTTT
>TRBV5-5|.|.|TRBJ2-7
CASSLGPRASYEQYF
TGTGCCAGCAGCTTGGGTCCACGGGCGTCCTACGAGCAGTACTTC
>TRBV20-1|TRBD2|.|TRBJ2-7
CSAPPGLAGVYPYEQYF
TGCAGTGCTCCTCCGGGACTAGCGGGAGTGTACCCCTACGAGCAGTACTTC
>TRBV7-9|TRBD1|many|TRBJ2-5
CASSPPYPDRQETQYF
TGTGCCAGCAGCCCCCCCTATCCGGACAGGCAAGAGACCCAGTACTTC
>TRBV29-1|TRBD1|.|TRBJ2-7
CSVDGTGTNEQYF
TGCAGCGTTGATGGGACAGGGACGAACGAGCAGTACTTC
>TRBV3-1|.|.|TRBJ1-5
CASSPFGGGQPQHF
TGTGCCAGCAGCCCGTTCGGCGGCGGTCAGCCCCAGCATTTT
>TRBV7-8|.|many|TRBJ2-3
CASSLMGAPDTQYF
TGTGCCAGCAGCTTGATGGGGGCCCCAGATACGCAGTATTTT
>TRBV6-2/TRBV6-3|.|.|TRBJ2-1
CASSADRLEYNEQFF
TGTGCCAGCAGTGCGGACAGACTGGAATACAATGAGCAGTTCTTC
>TRBV7-9|.|many|TRBJ2-3
CASSPGVYTDTQYF
TGTGCCAGCAGCCCGGGGGTTTACACAGATACGCAGTATTTT
>TRBV7-9|.|.|TRBJ1-6
CASSSLDSPLHF
TGTGCCAGCAGCTCCTTGGATTCACCCCTCCACTTT
>TRBV29-1|TRBD2|.|TRBJ2-2
CSVRGGTGELFF
TGCAGCGTCCGCGGGGGCACCGGGGAGCTGTTTTTT
>TRBV6-1|.|.|TRBJ1-5
CASRPPGGRQPQHF
TGTGCCAGCCGTCCACCCGGGGGGAGACAGCCCCAGCATTTT
>TRBV5-1|.|.|TRBJ2-5
CASSLGSPKQETQYF
TGTGCCAGCAGCTTGGGGTCTCCTAAACAAGAGACCCAGTACTTC
>TRBV28|.|few|TRBJ1-5
CASSLHPTDQPQHF
TGTGCCAGCAGTTTGCATCCCACGGATCAGCCCCAGCATTTT
>TRBV7-3|.|many|TRBJ2-5
CASSRGQEETQYF
TGTGCCAGCAGCCGAGGACAAGAAGAGACCCAGTACTTC
>TRBV5-6|TRBD1|many|TRBJ1-1
CASSRLGQTNTEAFF
TGTGCCAGCAGCCGACTGGGACAGACGAACACTGAAGCTTTCTTT
>TRBV6-1|.|many|TRBJ1-4
CASSEVGGKNEKLFF
TGTGCCAGCAGTGAAGTCGGGGGCAAAAATGAAAAACTGTTTTTT
>TRBV15|.|many|TRBJ1-4
CATSRVRGATNEKLFF
TGTGCCACCAGCAGAGTTAGAGGCGCAACTAATGAAAAACTGTTTTTT
>TRBV10-3|.|many|TRBJ1-1
CAISSRDEEAFF
TGTGCCATCAGCTCCCGGGACGAAGAAGCTTTCTTT
>TRBV28|.|many|TRBJ2-1
CASSSTTARSYNEQFF
TGTGCCAGCAGTTCAACGACAGCACGCTCCTACAATGAGCAGTTCTTC
>TRBV4-1|.|.|TRBJ2-2
CASSQAQAGELFF
TGCGCCAGCAGCCAAGCCCAAGCCGGGGAGCTGTTTTTT
>TRBV18|TRBD1|.|TRBJ1-2
CASSQQQGAAGYGYTF
TGTGCCAGCTCACAACAACAGGGGGCGGCCGGCTATGGCTACACCTTC
>TRBV11-3|TRBD2|few|TRBJ2-1
CASSAGGGGYNEQFF
TGTGCCAGCAGCGCGGGGGGGGGGGGGTACAATGAGCAGTTCTTC
>TRBV5-4|TRBD2|few|TRBJ2-5
CASSLTLAGRETQYF
TGTGCCAGCAGCTTGACCCTAGCGGGAAGGGAGACCCAGTACTTC
>TRBV30|TRBD1|many|TRBJ1-2
CAWSRGRDYGYTF
TGTGCCTGGAGCAGGGGGCGCGACTATGGCTACACCTTC
>TRBV9|.|.|TRBJ2-2
CASSAMGQSRNTGELFF
TGTGCCAGCAGCGCAATGGGACAAAGCCGAAACACCGGGGAGCTGTTTTTT
>TRBV6-1|.|many|TRBJ2-7
CASSEQSTYEQYF
TGTGCCAGCAGTGAACAGTCTACCTACGAGCAGTACTTC
>TRBV12-3/TRBV12-4|TRBD2|many|TRBJ2-5
CASKARGTSGAETQYF
TGTGCCAGCAAGGCGCGGGGGACTAGCGGGGCTGAGACCCAGTACTTC
>TRBV28|.|many|TRBJ2-6
CASSLSGISYSGANVLTF
TGTGCCAGCAGTTTATCCGGGATATCTTACTCTGGGGCCAACGTCCTGACTTTC
>TRBV7-9|TRBD2|many|TRBJ2-7
CASSASGTSGSYEQYF
TGTGCCAGCAGCGCCTCCGGGACTAGCGGCTCTTACGAGCAGTACTTC
>TRBV30|.|many|TRBJ1-1
CAWERTLNTEAFF
TGTGCCTGGGAGCGGACCCTGAACACTGAAGCTTTCTTT
>TRBV28|.|.|TRBJ1-1
CASSLWDSEAFF
TGTGCCAGCAGTTTATGGGACAGTGAAGCTTTCTTT
>TRBV6-1|TRBD1|many|TRBJ2-7
CASSDRQGGEQYF
TGTGCCAGCAGTGATAGACAGGGGGGCGAGCAGTACTTC
>TRBV4-1|TRBD2|once|TRBJ2-1
CASSQALAEYNEQFF
TGCGCCAGCAGCCAAGCTCTAGCGGAGTACAATGAGCAGTTCTTC
>TRBV10-3|.|.|TRBJ2-7
CAITKGDEQYF
TGTGCCATCACCAAAGGGGACGAGCAGTACTTC
>TRBV28|TRBD2|many|TRBJ2-7
CASSFRIRLAGGSYEQYF
TGTGCCAGCAGTTTTCGAATTCGACTAGCGGGAGGTTCCTACGAGCAGTACTTC
>TRBV3-1|TRBD2|few|TRBJ2-3
CASSPGRVRADTQYF
TGTGCCAGCAGCCCGGGGAGGGTACGGGCAGATACGCAGTATTTT
>TRBV29-1|.|.|TRBJ1-3
CSARQRLSGNTIYF
TGCAGCGCGAGACAGCGGCTCTCTGGAAACACCATATATTTT